This T cell receptor beta chain was profiled in a study of T cell responses to AZD1222 COVID-19 vaccine. Data came from immunoSEQ multiplex PCR; TCRdb stores just in-frame clones and leaves some out. The table has approximately 91,000 clones, nearly 90% seen once; the top ten hold 13%. Germline CDR1 is PRHDT and CDR2 is FYEKMQ (reference sequence). The ends were cut back, 1 base at V and 5 bases at J, with 11 bases in the middle. The CDR3 sequence is 14 residues long. Sequencing was performed on peripheral blood, taken on day 0 of AZD1222 vaccination. This sequence joins TRBV13 and TRBJ1-2, with D tentatively TRBD1 (5 bases). This sequence was found in an adult in good health. This CDR3 reads CASSLVAGTYGYTF. The CDR3 region has the DNA TGTGCCAGCAGCTTAGTCGCAGGGACTTATGGCTACACCTTC.